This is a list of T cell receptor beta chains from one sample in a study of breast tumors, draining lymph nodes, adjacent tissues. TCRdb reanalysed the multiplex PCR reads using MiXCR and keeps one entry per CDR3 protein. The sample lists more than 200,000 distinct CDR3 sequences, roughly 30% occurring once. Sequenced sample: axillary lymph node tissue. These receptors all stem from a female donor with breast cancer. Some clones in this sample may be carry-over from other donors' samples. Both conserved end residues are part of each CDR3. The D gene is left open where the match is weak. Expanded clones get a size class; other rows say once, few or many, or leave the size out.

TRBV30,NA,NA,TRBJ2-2,CAWSVGFANTGELFF,TGTGCCTGGAGTGTCGGGTTCGCGAACACCGGGGAGCTGTTTTTT
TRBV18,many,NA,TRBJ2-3,CASSPREDTQYF,TGTGCCAGCTCACCAAGGGAAGATACGCAGTATTTT
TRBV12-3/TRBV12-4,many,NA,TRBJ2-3,CASSLQRLTDTQYF,TGTGCCAGCAGTTTACAGCGGCTCACAGATACGCAGTATTTT
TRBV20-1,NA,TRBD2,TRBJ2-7,CSATSGRENYEQYF,TGCAGTGCAACTAGCGGGAGGGAGAACTACGAGCAGTACTTC
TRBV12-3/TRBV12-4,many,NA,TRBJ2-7,CASRFRGDPSYEQYF,TGTGCCAGCCGGTTCCGAGGTGACCCTTCCTACGAGCAGTACTTC
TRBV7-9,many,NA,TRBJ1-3,CASSLPERSGNTIYF,TGTGCCAGCAGCTTACCGGAGCGCTCTGGAAACACCATATATTTT
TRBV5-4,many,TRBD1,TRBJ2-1,CASSKDRGSYNEQFF,TGTGCCAGCAGCAAGGACAGGGGATCCTACAATGAGCAGTTCTTC
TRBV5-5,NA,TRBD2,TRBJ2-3,CASRGSGLGLTTQYF,TGTGCCAGCAGGGGTTCGGGACTAGGATTAACTACGCAGTATTTT
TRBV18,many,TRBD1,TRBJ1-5,CASSLQGTNQPQHF,TGTGCCAGCTCACTACAGGGGACGAATCAGCCCCAGCATTTT
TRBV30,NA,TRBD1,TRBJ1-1,CAWRRGQVNTEAFF,TGTGCCTGGAGGAGGGGGCAGGTGAACACTGAAGCTTTCTTT
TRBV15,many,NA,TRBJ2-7,CATSRAQGPNEQYF,TGTGCCACCAGCAGAGCACAGGGACCGAACGAGCAGTACTTC
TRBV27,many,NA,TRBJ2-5,CASSFRGAGTQYF,TGTGCCAGCAGTTTCCGGGGTGCAGGGACCCAGTACTTC
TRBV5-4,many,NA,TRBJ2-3,CASSGSSTDTQYF,TGTGCCAGCAGCGGATCTAGCACAGATACGCAGTATTTT
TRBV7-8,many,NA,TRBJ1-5,CASSWQKDSNQPQHF,TGTGCCAGCAGCTGGCAGAAAGATAGCAATCAGCCCCAGCATTTT
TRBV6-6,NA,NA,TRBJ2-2,CATDGELFF,TGTGCCACCGACGGGGAGCTGTTTTTT
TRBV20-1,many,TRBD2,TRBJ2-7,CSAPLAGGNEQYF,TGCAGTGCTCCCCTAGCGGGAGGGAACGAGCAGTACTTC
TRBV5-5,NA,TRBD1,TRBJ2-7,CASSYRDSSYEQYF,TGTGCCAGCAGCTACCGGGACAGTTCCTACGAGCAGTACTTC
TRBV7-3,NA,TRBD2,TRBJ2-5,CASSTSGSKNRQETQYF,TGTGCCAGCAGCACTAGCGGGAGTAAGAATAGACAAGAGACCCAGTACTTC
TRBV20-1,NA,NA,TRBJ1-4,CSARTDFATNEKLFF,TGCAGTGCTCGGACAGATTTTGCAACTAATGAAAAACTGTTTTTT
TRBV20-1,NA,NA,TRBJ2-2,CSARGQGSTGELFF,TGCAGTGCTAGAGGGCAGGGAAGCACCGGGGAGCTGTTTTTT
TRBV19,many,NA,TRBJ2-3,CASSATHSGLVPRDTQYF,TGTGCCAGTAGTGCCACGCACTCGGGACTTGTACCTCGGGATACGCAGTATTTT
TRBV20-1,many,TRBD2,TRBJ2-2,CSAREHTFSGLAGQATGELFF,TGCAGTGCTAGAGAGCACACCTTTTCGGGACTAGCGGGGCAGGCTACCGGGGAGCTGTTTTTT
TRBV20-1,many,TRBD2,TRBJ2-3,CSASLGGRPTDTQYF,TGCAGTGCAAGCCTGGGCGGGAGGCCCACAGATACGCAGTATTTT
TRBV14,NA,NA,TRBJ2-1,CASWSGHSSYNEQFF,TGTGCCAGCTGGAGCGGCCATAGCTCCTACAATGAGCAGTTCTTC
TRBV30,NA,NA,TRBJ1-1,CAWSGQALMNTEAFF,TGTGCCTGGAGTGGACAGGCCTTAATGAACACTGAAGCTTTCTTT